This T cell receptor beta chain was recovered during a study of control samples from healthy donors and cancer patients (dated by TCRdb to the early 2020s). The CDR3 measures 23 amino acids from cysteine to phenylalanine. Here the CDR3 DNA is all that survives: 69 bases in frame from base 1. Trimming takes 1 base off V and 0 bases off J; junction bases not matched to a gene: 18. CDR1 and CDR2, looked up from the germline V gene, are SGHRS and YFSETQ. The library relied on the immunoSEQ multiplex PCR assay. Drawn from immuneACCESS, this table holds only the in-frame rearrangements with V and J called that TCRdb kept. Clones are partly lost; checked studies trace under half to an unresolved V gene and leave the rest unexplained. For this sample the table gives over 150,000 clones, of which almost 90% were detected only once. The ten largest make up more than 1.3% of the sample. To note about this clone: The antigen it recognizes is unknown. No qualities accompany the bases; no much larger clone lies one base away.

The clonotype comes from a woman aged 45-60 years in good health. The specimen sequenced was blood. The rearrangement joined TRBV5-1 to TRBJ2-4, with 14 bases aligning to TRBD2. CDR3 reads: CASSLTPGTSGSVGALAKNIQYF. The sequenced DNA is TGCGCCAGCAGCTTGACCCCCGGGACTAGCGGGAGTGTTGGGGCTTTAGCCAAAAACATTCAGTACTTC.